The present TCR beta chain was sequenced within a study of T cell responses to AZD1222 COVID-19 vaccine. With regard to this clone: The antigen remains undetermined.

Findings and caveats of the study: Donors, mostly white British, included more females; clonal diversity was possibly underestimated. The span of vaccine-associated CD4 TCRs extended across spike, with dominance at 160-218 and 743-854. Repertoire sampling happened only post peak T cell response. Spike-specific TCR depth and breadth grew after two AZD1222 doses.

Clones were sequenced by immunoSEQ multiplex PCR, and TCRdb holds only the in-frame ones, with some missing. The sample consists of more than 150,000 clones, more than 75% of them appearing once. This CDR3 has 15 residues. Germline loops: CDR1 LGHDT, CDR2 YNNKEL (reference sequence). With V trimmed by 4 bases and J by 2 bases, 4 bases remained unmatched. The material was peripheral blood, obtained 28 days after the second AZD1222 dose. The genes are TRBV3-1 (or the pseudogene TRBV3-2) and TRBJ2-3; 9 bases map to TRBD2. The receptor was isolated from an adult who received the AZD1222 COVID-19 vaccine. The CDR3: CASSRVAGDTDTQYF. The CDR3 nucleotides are TGTGCCAGCAGCCGGGTAGCGGGGGACACAGATACGCAGTATTTT.